The clone carrying this T cell receptor (beta chain) was counted a few times. Sequencing targeted expressed TCRB transcripts, as all isolated RNA had been reverse transcribed. Per sample, stem cell-like memory T cell libraries averaged about 940,000 reads. Sequenced by immunoSEQ multiplex PCR; TCRdb stores in-frame clones only, minus some. The table shows roughly 120,000 clones, with less than 40% occurring only once. This sample was taken from a study of beta chain features in type 1 diabetes. Germline assignment: CDR1 SGHRS and CDR2 YFSETQ. V was clipped by 4 bases and J by 4 bases; unmatched bases: 10. The CDR3 extends over 15 amino acids.

The receptor comes from a young woman in good health. The sample taken for sequencing was stem cell memory CD4+ T cells from blood. The V call is TRBV5-1, the J call TRBJ2-7, with TRBD1 matching over 8 bases. The CDR3 coding sequence is TGCGCCAGCAGCCTCCCGACAGGGGTACCTTACGAGCAGTACTTC. Its protein is CASSLPTGVPYEQYF.